This TCR beta chain was sequenced during a study of cytomegalovirus exposure and HLA in healthy donors. Overall study findings and caveats: When a later analysis compared HLA-associated TCR beta chains with equally common others, the HLA-associated chains turned out to be more clonally expanded and to have lower generation probabilities.

Nominal health characterized the donors when sampled, though unrecorded immune exposures were likely. Notes on this clone: Its matching antigen is unknown.

13 Jbeta primers and 60 Vbeta primers were used for the PCR. Here immunoSEQ multiplex PCR was the method, and the copy in TCRdb shows in-frame clones only, minus some. This table holds roughly 120,000 clones, over 70% found once. The material sequenced was PBMCs. The sequence came from a woman aged 40 to 55 in good health and CMV-seronegative.

The CDR3 reads CAISEPLRQGTYEQYF. The CDR3 bases are TGTGCCATCAGTGAGCCGCTTAGACAGGGGACCTACGAGCAGTACTTC. The chain carries TRBV10-3 and TRBJ2-7; 8 bases map to TRBD1. After removal of 2 bases from V and 2 bases from J, the junction contained 8 bases not matched to a gene. This CDR3 spans 16 amino acids. Per the germline V gene, CDR1 is ENHRY and CDR2 is SYGVKD.